A selection of T cell receptor beta chains follows, all from one sample in a study of cytomegalovirus exposure and HLA in healthy donors. Using immunoSEQ multiplex PCR, the repertoire was profiled, and TCRdb retains in-frame clones only, with some absent. The sample carries about 240,000 clones, around 84% recorded once. The source material was PBMCs. These receptor sequences come from a girl under 10 years old in good health and CMV-seronegative. Each CDR3 is given with its conserved first and last residue. Each record gives: clone size, V gene, J gene, D gene, CDR3 DNA, CDR3 protein. D genes are given only for firm matches. Clone sizes are given selectively: once, few, many, or a class where the clone is expanded.

-	TRBV11-2	TRBJ2-2	-	TGTGCCAGCAGCTTAGTACGTAGCCTTCCCGGGGAGCTGTTTTTT	CASSLVRSLPGELFF
-	TRBV5-1	TRBJ1-2	TRBD1	TGCGCCAGCAGCGACAGGGAGTCCGTTCGAGACTATGGCTACACCTTC	CASSDRESVRDYGYTF
few	TRBV10-2	TRBJ2-2	-	TGCGCCACCAACAGGGTCACCGGGGAGCTGTTTTTT	CATNRVTGELFF
-	TRBV28	TRBJ1-2	-	TGTGCCAGCAGTTGGGGGCGAGGTGGCTACACCTTC	CASSWGRGGYTF
-	TRBV5-1	TRBJ1-1	TRBD1	TGCGCCAGCAGAATTTTACAGGGGGAAAAAGCTTTCTTT	CASRILQGEKAFF
-	TRBV6-6	TRBJ2-7	TRBD1	TGTGCCAGCCGAAGGACAGGAAGTAATTACGAGCAGTACTTC	CASRRTGSNYEQYF
-	TRBV29-1	TRBJ2-3	-	TGCAGCGTTGAAGGGGGGGAGGCTCGGACAGATACGCAGTATTTT	CSVEGGEARTDTQYF
-	TRBV10-3	TRBJ2-7	-	TGTGCCATCAGTGAAGATACTACAGGCGTCTACGAGCAGTACTTC	CAISEDTTGVYEQYF
-	TRBV6-6	TRBJ1-1	-	TGTGCCAGCAGTAGGACAGTCCTGAACACTGAAGCTTTCTTT	CASSRTVLNTEAFF
-	TRBV28	TRBJ1-1	-	TGTGCCAGCAGTTCTCCCGGTCAGGCCAAACGATGGGACACTGAAGCTTTCTTT	CASSSPGQAKRWDTEAFF
-	TRBV7-9	TRBJ1-2	TRBD1	TGTGCCAGCAGCTCCTGGGACAGAGCCAACTATGGCTACACCTTC	CASSSWDRANYGYTF
-	TRBV11-2	TRBJ2-7	-	TGTGCCAGCAGCTTGGGACTCGAAGGCTCCTACGAGCAGTACTTC	CASSLGLEGSYEQYF
-	TRBV4-2	TRBJ2-2	-	TGTGCCAGCAGCCAAGGGGAGATACGGGATGGGGAGCTGTTTTTT	CASSQGEIRDGELFF
once	TRBV20-1	TRBJ1-1	TRBD1	TGCAGTGCTGGACAGGGGGATGGAGCTTTCTTT	CSAGQGDGAFF
-	TRBV7-9	TRBJ2-1	TRBD2	TGTGCCAGCAGCGATTTTAGCGGGACTCACAATGAGCAGTTCTTC	CASSDFSGTHNEQFF
-	TRBV27	TRBJ2-1	TRBD1	TGTGCCAGCAGTTTAGGACAGGACTACAATGAGCAGTTCTTC	CASSLGQDYNEQFF
-	TRBV15	TRBJ2-7	TRBD1	TGTGCCACCAGCAGAGATCGGGACAGGCCCTACGAGCAGTACTTC	CATSRDRDRPYEQYF
-	TRBV6-6	TRBJ1-3	TRBD1	TGTGCCAGCAATAGCTTGGGGACAGGACGAAACACCATATATTTT	CASNSLGTGRNTIYF
-	TRBV29-1	TRBJ1-1	TRBD1	TGCAGCGTTGGAGCGACAGGGGTCGAAGCTTTCTTT	CSVGATGVEAFF
-	TRBV6-5	TRBJ2-4	TRBD1	TGTGCCAGCGCCCCGGGACAGGGGGCATTTAACATTCAGTACTTC	CASAPGQGAFNIQYF
few	TRBV9	TRBJ1-4	TRBD1	TGTGCCAGCAGCGCGTCCGGGACAGGTGAAAAACTGTTTTTT	CASSASGTGEKLFF
-	TRBV18	TRBJ2-1	-	TGTGCCAGCTCACCACGAGGGCGCGGAGGCGGATTCAACAATGAGCAGTTCTTC	CASSPRGRGGGFNNEQFF
-	TRBV19	TRBJ2-4	-	TGTGCCAGTAGTAGCGGCCCCCGACGCCTCGGCATTCAGTACTTC	CASSSGPRRLGIQYF
-	TRBV5-1	TRBJ2-5	TRBD2	TGCGCCAGCAGCTTGTGGGCTAGCGGGGGTAGAGAGACCCAGTACTTC	CASSLWASGGRETQYF
-	TRBV9	TRBJ1-2	-	TGTGCCAGCAGCCCCCGCCGGCGGGGGGACCTCTATGGCTACACCTTC	CASSPRRRGDLYGYTF
-	TRBV5-4	TRBJ2-1	TRBD1	TGTGCCAGCAATTTAGAGGCAGGGGGCATGGGCAATGAGCAGTTCTTC	CASNLEAGGMGNEQFF
-	TRBV7-9	TRBJ2-7	-	TGTGCCAGCAGCCCACCGACTAGCTACGAGCAGTACTTC	CASSPPTSYEQYF
-	TRBV2	TRBJ2-1	TRBD2	TGTGCCAGCATCCACCCTGGACTAGCAGTTTACAATGAGCAGTTCTTC	CASIHPGLAVYNEQFF